The entry below gives a single TCR beta chain sequence along with its context. The sample originates from a study of blood T cell repertoires in COVID-19. Study in general: The origin of the acute and convalescent COVID-19 samples was the United States, Italy and Spain. Sources were T cells, B-cell-depleted T cells, or PBMCs; the material itself was cDNA or gDNA.

Seattle enrolled patients during active infection and tracked them longitudinally. Germline lookup yields CDR1 MNHEY and CDR2 SVGAGI. This CDR3 has 14 residues. The V end was cut by 7 bases, the J end by 3 bases, with 14 bases between. The repertoire was sequenced with immunoSEQ multiplex PCR; TCRdb's copy has only in-frame clones and lacks some. The table includes approximately 200,000 clones, around 79% detected once. This TCR was sampled from a woman aged 35 to 49 with COVID-19, enrolled during active disease. This chain links TRBV6-5 with TRBJ2-3; the D is unclear. The sample consisted of peripheral blood. The CDR3 region is CASTSLEATDTQYF. CDR3 bases: TGTGCCAGCACATCCCTGGAAGCGACAGATACGCAGTATTTT.